This TCR beta chain was sequenced in a study of blood T cell repertoires in COVID-19. Looking at the study overall: The analysed material was cDNA or gDNA that came from T cells, B-cell-depleted T cells, or PBMCs.

This clone was detected once. Looked up from germline, CDR1 is MDHEN and CDR2 is SYDVKM. V dropped 2 bases and J dropped 6; count of bases not matched to a gene: 7. The CDR3 consists of 15 residues. The authors' processing: Estimation of nucleated cell counts was performed using reference gene primer amplification. Only in-frame clones appear in the TCRdb table, and some are missing; sequencing was by immunoSEQ multiplex PCR. V, J and clone size were drawn from that table, and D and trimming were deduced from the DNA. The repertoire includes under 300,000 clones, 86% of them detected once, and roughly an eighth sits in the top ten.

This receptor was obtained from a man aged 80 or over with acute or convalescent COVID-19. The chain has TRBV28 and TRBJ1-5; 7 bases map to TRBD1. Sequenced: peripheral blood. CDR3 nucleotide sequence: TGTGCCAGCAGTTTAGCGGCAGGGGGGAGTCAGCCCCAGCATTTT. It translates to CASSLAAGGSQPQHF.